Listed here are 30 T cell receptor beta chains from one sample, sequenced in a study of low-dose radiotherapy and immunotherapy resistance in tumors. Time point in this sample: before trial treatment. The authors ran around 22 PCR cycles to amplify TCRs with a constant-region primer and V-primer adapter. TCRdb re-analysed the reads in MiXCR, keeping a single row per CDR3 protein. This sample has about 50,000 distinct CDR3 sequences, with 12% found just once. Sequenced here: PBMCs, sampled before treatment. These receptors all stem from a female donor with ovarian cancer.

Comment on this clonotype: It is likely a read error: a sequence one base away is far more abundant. The CDR3 protein is CASSLEEDRAYNEQYF. The DNA for the CDR3 is TGTGCCAGCAGCTTGGAAGAGGACAGGGCCTACAATGAGCAGTACTTC. V is TRBV5-5 and J is TRBJ2-5; 8 bases line up with TRBD1. There are 16 residues in the CDR3. Germline lookup yields CDR1 SGHKS and CDR2 YYEKEE (reference sequence). With 0 bases clipped from V and 11 bases from J, the junction kept 15 bases outside the gene matches.

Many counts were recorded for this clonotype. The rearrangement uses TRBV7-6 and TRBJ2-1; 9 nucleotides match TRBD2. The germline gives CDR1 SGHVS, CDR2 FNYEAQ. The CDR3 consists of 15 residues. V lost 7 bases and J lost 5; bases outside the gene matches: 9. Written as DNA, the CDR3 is TGTGCCAGCACCCCCGGGCGGGGGGGCCACAATGAGCAGTTCTTC. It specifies CASTPGRGGHNEQFF.

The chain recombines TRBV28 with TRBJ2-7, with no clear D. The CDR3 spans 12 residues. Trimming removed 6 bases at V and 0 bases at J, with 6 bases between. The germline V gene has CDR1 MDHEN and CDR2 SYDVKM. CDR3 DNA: TGTGCCAGCAGCCTGGCCTCCTACGAGCAGTACTTC. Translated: CASSLASYEQYF.

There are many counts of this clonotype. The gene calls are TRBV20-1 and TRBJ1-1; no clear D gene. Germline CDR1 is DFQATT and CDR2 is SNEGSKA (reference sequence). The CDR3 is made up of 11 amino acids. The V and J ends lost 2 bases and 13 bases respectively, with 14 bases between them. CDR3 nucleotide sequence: TGCAGTGCTAGATTATCGGGAAAAGGTTTCTTT. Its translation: CSARLSGKGFF.

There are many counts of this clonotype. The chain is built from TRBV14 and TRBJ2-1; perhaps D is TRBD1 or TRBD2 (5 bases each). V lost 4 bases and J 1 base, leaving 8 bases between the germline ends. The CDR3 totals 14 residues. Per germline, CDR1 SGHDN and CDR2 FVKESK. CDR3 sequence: CASSRGTSYNEQFF. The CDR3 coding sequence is TGTGCCAGCAGCCGGGGGACGTCCTACAATGAGCAGTTCTTC.

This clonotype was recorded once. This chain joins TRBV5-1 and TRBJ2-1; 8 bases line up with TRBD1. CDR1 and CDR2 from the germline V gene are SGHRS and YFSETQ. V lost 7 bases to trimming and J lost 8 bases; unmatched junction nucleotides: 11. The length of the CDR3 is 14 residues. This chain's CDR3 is CASGATGGTDEQFF. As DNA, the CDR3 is TGCGCCAGCGGGGCAACAGGGGGTACCGATGAGCAGTTCTTC.

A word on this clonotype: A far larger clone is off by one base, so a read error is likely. For the CDR3, the DNA is TGTGCCACCAGTACGGGCCGGCTGTACAATGAGCAGTACTTC. It encodes CATSTGRLYNEQYF. The rearrangement links TRBV24-1 to TRBJ2-7; D not resolved. The germline gives CDR1 KGHDR, CDR2 SFDVKD. V was shortened by 6 bases and J by 7 bases, with 18 bases between the two germline ends. The CDR3 is 14 amino acids.

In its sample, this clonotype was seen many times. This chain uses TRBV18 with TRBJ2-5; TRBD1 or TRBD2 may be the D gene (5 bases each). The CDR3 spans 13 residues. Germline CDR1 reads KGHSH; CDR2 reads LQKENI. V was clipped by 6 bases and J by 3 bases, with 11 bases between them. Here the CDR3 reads CASSRDGKETQYF. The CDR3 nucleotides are TGTGCCAGCTCGAGGGACGGAAAAGAGACCCAGTACTTC.

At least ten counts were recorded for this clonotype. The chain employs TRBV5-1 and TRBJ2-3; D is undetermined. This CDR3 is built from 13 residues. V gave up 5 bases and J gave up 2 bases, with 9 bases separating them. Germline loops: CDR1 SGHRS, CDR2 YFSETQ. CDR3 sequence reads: CASRGPNTDTQYF. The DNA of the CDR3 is TGCGCCAGCAGAGGTCCGAACACAGATACGCAGTATTTT.

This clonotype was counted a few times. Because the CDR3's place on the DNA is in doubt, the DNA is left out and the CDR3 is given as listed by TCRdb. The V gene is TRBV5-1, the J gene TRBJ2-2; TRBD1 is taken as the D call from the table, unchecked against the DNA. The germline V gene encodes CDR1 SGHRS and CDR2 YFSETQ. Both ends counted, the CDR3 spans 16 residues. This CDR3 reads CASSLAGTQFGELFFF.

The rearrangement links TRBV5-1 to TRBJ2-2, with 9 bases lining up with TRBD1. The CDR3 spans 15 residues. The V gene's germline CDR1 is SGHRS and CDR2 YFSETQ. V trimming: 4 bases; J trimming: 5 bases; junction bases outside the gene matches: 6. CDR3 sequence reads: CASSETGGPTGELFF. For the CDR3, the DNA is TGCGCCAGCAGCGAGACAGGGGGGCCGACCGGGGAGCTGTTTTTT.

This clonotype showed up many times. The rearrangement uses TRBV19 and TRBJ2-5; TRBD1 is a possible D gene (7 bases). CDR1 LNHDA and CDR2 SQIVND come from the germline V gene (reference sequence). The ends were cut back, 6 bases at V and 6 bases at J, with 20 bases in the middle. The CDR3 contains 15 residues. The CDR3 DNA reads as TGTGCCAGTAGCCCGGACGGAGGGGGCGGGAAGACCCAGTACTTC. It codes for CASSPDGGGGKTQYF.

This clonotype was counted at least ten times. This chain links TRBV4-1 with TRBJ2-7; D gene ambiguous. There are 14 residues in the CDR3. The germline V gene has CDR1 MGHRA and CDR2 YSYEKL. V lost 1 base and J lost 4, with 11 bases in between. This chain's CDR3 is CASSQGASVYEQYF. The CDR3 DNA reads TGCGCCAGCAGCCAAGGAGCATCAGTTTACGAGCAGTACTTC.

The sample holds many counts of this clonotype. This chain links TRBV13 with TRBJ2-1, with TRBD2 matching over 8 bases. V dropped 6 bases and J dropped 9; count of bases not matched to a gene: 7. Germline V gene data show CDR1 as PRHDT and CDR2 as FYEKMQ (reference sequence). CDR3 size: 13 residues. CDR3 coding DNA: TGTGCCAGCAGACGATTAACTAGCGGTGAGCAGTTCTTC. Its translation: CASRRLTSGEQFF.

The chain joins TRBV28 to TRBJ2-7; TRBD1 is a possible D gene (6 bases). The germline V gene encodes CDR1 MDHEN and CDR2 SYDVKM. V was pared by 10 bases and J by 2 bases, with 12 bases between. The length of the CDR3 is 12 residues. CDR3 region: CANGTIPYEQYF. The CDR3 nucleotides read TGTGCCAATGGGACAATACCCTACGAGCAGTACTTC.

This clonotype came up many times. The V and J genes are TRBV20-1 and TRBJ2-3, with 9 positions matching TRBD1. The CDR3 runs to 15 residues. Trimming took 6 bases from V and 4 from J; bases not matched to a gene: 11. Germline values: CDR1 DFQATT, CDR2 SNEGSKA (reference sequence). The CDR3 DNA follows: TGCAGTGCCCACGGACAGGGGAGGAGCGCAGATACGCAGTATTTT. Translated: CSAHGQGRSADTQYF.

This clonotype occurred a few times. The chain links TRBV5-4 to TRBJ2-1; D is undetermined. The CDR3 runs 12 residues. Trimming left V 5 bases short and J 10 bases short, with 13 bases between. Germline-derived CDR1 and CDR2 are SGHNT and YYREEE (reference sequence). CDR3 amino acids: CASSPADQEQFF. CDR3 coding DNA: TGTGCCAGCAGTCCGGCGGATCAGGAGCAGTTCTTC.

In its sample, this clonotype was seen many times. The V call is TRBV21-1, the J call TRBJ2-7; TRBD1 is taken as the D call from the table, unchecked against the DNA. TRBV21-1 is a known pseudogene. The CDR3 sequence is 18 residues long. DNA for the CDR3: TGTGCCAGCAGCAAAGTTCGGGACAGACATAACAAGGAGGACGAGCAGTACTTC. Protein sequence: CASSKVRDRHNKEDEQYF.

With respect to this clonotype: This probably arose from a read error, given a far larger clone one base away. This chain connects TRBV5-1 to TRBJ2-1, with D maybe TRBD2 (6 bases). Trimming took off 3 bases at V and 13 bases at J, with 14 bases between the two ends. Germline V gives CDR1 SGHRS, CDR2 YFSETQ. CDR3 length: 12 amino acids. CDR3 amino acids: CASSYTGETQFF. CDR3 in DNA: TGCGCCAGCAGCTATACGGGAGAGACCCAGTTCTTC.

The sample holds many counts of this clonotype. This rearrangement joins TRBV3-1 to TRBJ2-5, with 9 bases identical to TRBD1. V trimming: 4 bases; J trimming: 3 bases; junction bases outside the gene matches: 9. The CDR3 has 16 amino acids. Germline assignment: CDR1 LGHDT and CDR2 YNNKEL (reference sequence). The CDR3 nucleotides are TGTGCCAGCAGCCCCGCGTTACAGGGGGCAAAAGAGACCCAGTACTTC. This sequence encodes CASSPALQGAKETQYF.

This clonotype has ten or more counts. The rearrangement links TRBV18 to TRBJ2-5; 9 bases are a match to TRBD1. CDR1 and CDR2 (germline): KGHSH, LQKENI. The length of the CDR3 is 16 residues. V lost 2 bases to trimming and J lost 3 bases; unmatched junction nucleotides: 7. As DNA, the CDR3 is TGTGCCAGCTCACCAAATAGACAGGGGGATGAAGAGACCCAGTACTTC. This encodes CASSPNRQGDEETQYF.

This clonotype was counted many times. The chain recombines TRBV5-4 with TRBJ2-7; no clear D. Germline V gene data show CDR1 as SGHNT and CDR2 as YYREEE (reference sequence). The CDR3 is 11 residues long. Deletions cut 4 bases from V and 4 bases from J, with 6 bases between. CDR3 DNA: TGTGCCAGCAGCCGTTGGTACGAGCAGTACTTC. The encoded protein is CASSRWYEQYF.

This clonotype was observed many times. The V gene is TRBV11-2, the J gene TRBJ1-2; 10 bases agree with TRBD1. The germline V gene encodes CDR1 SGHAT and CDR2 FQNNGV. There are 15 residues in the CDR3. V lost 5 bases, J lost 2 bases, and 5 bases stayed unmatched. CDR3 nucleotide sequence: TGTGCCAGCAGCCAACCGGGACAGGGGAACTATGGCTACACCTTC. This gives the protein CASSQPGQGNYGYTF.

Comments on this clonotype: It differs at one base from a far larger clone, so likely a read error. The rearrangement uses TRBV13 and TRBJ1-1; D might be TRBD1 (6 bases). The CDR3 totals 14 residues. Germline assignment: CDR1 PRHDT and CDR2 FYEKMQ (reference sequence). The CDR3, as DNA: TGTTCCAGAGCTTTATTAAGAGGGGGCACTGAAGCTTTCTTT. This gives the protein CSRALLRGGTEAFF.

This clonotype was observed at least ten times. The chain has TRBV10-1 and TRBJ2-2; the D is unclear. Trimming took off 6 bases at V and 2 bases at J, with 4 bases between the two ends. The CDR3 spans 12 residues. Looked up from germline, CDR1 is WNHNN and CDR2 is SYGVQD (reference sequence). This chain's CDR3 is CASSHNTGELFF. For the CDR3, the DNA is TGCGCCAGCAGCCATAACACCGGGGAGCTGTTTTTT.

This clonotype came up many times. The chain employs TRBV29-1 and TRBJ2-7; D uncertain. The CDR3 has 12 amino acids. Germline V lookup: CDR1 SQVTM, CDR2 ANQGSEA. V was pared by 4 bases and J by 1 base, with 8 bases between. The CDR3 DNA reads TGCAGCGTTGTCGACGGTTCCTACGAGCAGTACTTC. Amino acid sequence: CSVVDGSYEQYF.

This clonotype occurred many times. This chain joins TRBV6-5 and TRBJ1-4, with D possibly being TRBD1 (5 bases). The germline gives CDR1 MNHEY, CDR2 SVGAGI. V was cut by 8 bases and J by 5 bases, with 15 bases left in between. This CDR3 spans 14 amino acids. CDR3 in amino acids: CASRPGGGNEKLFF. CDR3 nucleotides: TGTGCCAGCCGCCCCGGGGGGGGAAATGAAAAACTGTTTTTT.

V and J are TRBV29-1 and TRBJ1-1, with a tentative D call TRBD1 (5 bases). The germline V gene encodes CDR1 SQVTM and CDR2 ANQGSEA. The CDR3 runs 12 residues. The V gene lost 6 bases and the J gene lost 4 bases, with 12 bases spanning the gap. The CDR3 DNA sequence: TGCAGCGTACACCTGGGGGGCACTGAAGCTTTCTTT. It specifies CSVHLGGTEAFF.

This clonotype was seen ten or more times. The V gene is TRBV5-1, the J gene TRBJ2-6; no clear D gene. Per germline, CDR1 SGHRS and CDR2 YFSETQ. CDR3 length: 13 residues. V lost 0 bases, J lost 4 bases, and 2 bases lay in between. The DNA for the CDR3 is TGCGCCAGCAGCTTGGAGGGGGCCAACGTCCTGACTTTC. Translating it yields CASSLEGANVLTF.

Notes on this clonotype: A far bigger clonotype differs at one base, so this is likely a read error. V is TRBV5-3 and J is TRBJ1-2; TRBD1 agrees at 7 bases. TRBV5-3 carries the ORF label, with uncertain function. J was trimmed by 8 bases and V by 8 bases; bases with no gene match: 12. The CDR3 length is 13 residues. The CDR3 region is CARSLQGVRGYTF. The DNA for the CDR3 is TGTGCCAGGAGCCTTCAGGGGGTTCGGGGCTACACCTTC.